This TCR beta chain came from a study of CD8 T cells in cerebrospinal fluid in Alzheimer's disease. Study-wide results and caveats: The authors cautioned that cerebrospinal fluid EBV-specific TCRs do not prove EBV causes Alzheimer's. Patients with mild cognitive impairment or Alzheimer's disease had a larger top CSF clone percentage than controls.

Every participant was in good physical condition without acute infectious disease. 10X single-cell V(D)J and 5' gene-expression libraries profiled CSF cells. No DNA is given; TCRdb re-called the 10x single-cell sequencing reads and lists each CDR3 protein once. In all, the sample yields around 1,400 distinct CDR3 sequences. Frequency places this clonotype as medium-sized. Antigen: not known. This CDR3 comprises 16 residues. Germline loops: CDR1 SGHTA, CDR2 FQGNSA. The V and J genes are TRBV7-2 and TRBJ2-1; no DNA is available, so the TRBD1 call from TCRdb remains unchecked. The sample taken for sequencing was cerebrospinal fluid. The source of this sequence is a human donor with mild cognitive impairment. CDR3: CASSLAGGVSYNEQFF. Filled out from reference TRBV7-2 and TRBJ2-1, the complete variable domain reads GAGVSQSPSNKVTEKGKDVELRCDPISGHTALYWYRQSLGQGLEFLIYFQGNSAPDKSGLPSDRFSAERTGGSVSTLTIQRTQQEDSAVYLCASSLAGGVSYNEQFFGPGTRLTVL.